This TCR beta chain was identified during a study of spatial heterogeneity in lung cancer. CDR1 SGHDT and CDR2 YYEEEE come from the germline V gene. The length of the CDR3 is 14 residues. Trimming removed 0 bases from V and 5 bases from J, with 12 bases in between. TCRdb analysed the 5' RACE reads with MiXCR anew, one entry per CDR3 protein. The sample contains tens of thousands of distinct CDR3 sequences, 3% to 4% of which appear only once. Time point indicated: sample taken at primary tumor resection. From tumor, nontumor lung or frozen PBMC, whole RNA was taken unsorted for sequencing. This sequence was found in a female donor with early-stage non-small cell lung cancer. The chain has TRBV5-6 and TRBJ2-7; D remains unclear. The sequencing here drew on PBMCs, taken at surgery. The CDR3 nucleotides read TGTGCCAGCAGCTTGGTTTCCCTAACCCACGAGCAGTACTTC. It codes for CASSLVSLTHEQYF.